This T cell receptor (beta chain) was retrieved from a study of T cell changes during pregnancy in multiple sclerosis (dated by TCRdb to the late 2010s). Regarding the research as a whole: Changes in the T cell repertoire over the course of pregnancy were examined in this study in women with multiple sclerosis.

Worth noting for this clone: The antigen it binds to is not known. Base-call qualities are not available, and no considerably larger clone is one nucleotide away. The sample carries other DNA sequences with the same CDR3.

V is shortened by 2 bases, J by 3 bases, and the region joining them spans 5 bases. The CDR3, from cysteine to phenylalanine, totals 12 residues. CDR3 DNA only is kept here, 36 bases in frame from base 1. The CDR1 and CDR2 encoded by the germline V gene are MDHEN and SYDVKM. The library was obtained by the immunoSEQ multiplex PCR assay. Here the immuneACCESS table is served through TCRdb, limited to in-frame sequences with V and J called. Missing clones are a known gap in these copies; in checked studies unresolved V genes cover under half, and the rest lacks a known reason. The sample table records fewer than 40,000 clones; about nine tenths of these occur just once. The biggest ten clones account for approximately 12% of the sample.

The material was CD8+ T cells from peripheral blood mononuclear cells, obtained in the first trimester of pregnancy. This receptor was taken from a female donor with multiple sclerosis, enrolled in a pregnancy study. The sequence links TRBV28 to TRBJ2-7; perhaps TRBD1 is the D gene, with 5 bases matching. The DNA reads TGTGCCAGCAGTTTACAGGGCTACGAGCAGTACTTC. Its protein reads: CASSLQGYEQYF.